Listed below are T cell receptor beta chains from one sample, sequenced in a study of CD8 T cells in ankylosing spondylitis. TCRdb called the 5' RACE reads again in MiXCR, with one record for every CDR3 protein. The sample lists about 300,000 distinct CDR3 sequences, roughly 20% seen once, with roughly 3.6% in the top ten. Sequenced sample: blood, either unsorted or a sorted T cell fraction (not recorded which). The receptors here all came from a female donor with ankylosing spondylitis or in good health (not recorded which). CDR3s include the opening cysteine and the closing phenylalanine or tryptophan. Fields, in order: J gene, V gene, clone size, D gene, CDR3 DNA, CDR3 protein. The D gene is left open where the match is weak. Some rows mark clone size as missing; the rest say once, few, many or name a class of expanded clone.

TRBJ1-1 TRBV10-3 NA TRBD1 TGTGCCACAGCCGAGACAGGGATTAACACTGAAGCTTTCTTT CATAETGINTEAFF
TRBJ2-1 TRBV5-1 few TRBD2 TGCGCCAGCAGTACCGGGGGACTAGCGGCATACAATGAGCAGTTCTTC CASSTGGLAAYNEQFF
TRBJ1-2 TRBV6-2/TRBV6-3 few NA TGTGCCAGCAGAATCAGGGTGGTGGAGGGCTACACCTTC CASRIRVVEGYTF
TRBJ2-7 TRBV25-1 few NA TGTGCCAGCAGTGGGGTTTTCGAGCAGTACTTC CASSGVFEQYF
TRBJ1-1 TRBV30 NA NA TGTGCCTGGAGTGTAAACGAAAACACTGAAGCTTTCTTT CAWSVNENTEAFF
TRBJ2-2 TRBV19 NA NA TGTGCCAGTAGTATAGATGGAGGGGCCCCAGAGTACACCGGGGAGCTGTTTTTT CASSIDGGAPEYTGELFF
TRBJ2-6 TRBV2 NA NA TGTGCCAGCAGCCGGGAGTACGGGGCCAACGTCCTGACTTTC CASSREYGANVLTF
TRBJ2-1 TRBV5-1 few NA TGCGCCAGCAGCTTGGGGGGGCTGAACAATGAGCAGTTCTTC CASSLGGLNNEQFF
TRBJ1-4 TRBV20-1 few NA TGCAGTGCTAGCCCCCGGGACCTCAATGAAAAACTGTTTTTT CSASPRDLNEKLFF
TRBJ2-5 TRBV27 NA TRBD1 TGTGCCAGCAGTTTCGGGACAGAGCGACAAGAGACCCAGTACTTC CASSFGTERQETQYF
TRBJ2-5 TRBV28 few NA TGTGCCAGCAGTACACCAGGTCTATGGACCCAGTACTTC CASSTPGLWTQYF
TRBJ2-3 TRBV10-1 few TRBD2 TGCGCCAGCAGCCCCTCCGGGGGGTACCCGACAGATACGCAGTATTTT CASSPSGGYPTDTQYF
TRBJ2-2 TRBV3-1 NA TRBD2 TGTGCCAGCAGCCAAGGTGCCGGGACTAGCGGGAGTAACGGGGAGCTGTTTTTT CASSQGAGTSGSNGELFF
TRBJ1-1 TRBV4-3 few NA TGCGCCAGCAGCCACGGGCACCGGAACACTGAAGCTTTCTTT CASSHGHRNTEAFF
TRBJ2-7 TRBV7-2 NA TRBD1 TGTGCCAGCAGCCCGTGGGACAGGGGAAACGAGCAGTACTTC CASSPWDRGNEQYF
TRBJ2-5 TRBV20-1 NA NA TGCAGTGCCGCCCGGGACCAAGCGACCCAGTACTTC CSAARDQATQYF
TRBJ2-5 TRBV5-5 NA NA TGTGCCAGCAGCCCCTTCCTGAGGGTAGCAAAGACCCAGTACTTC CASSPFLRVAKTQYF
TRBJ1-2 TRBV9 NA TRBD1 TGTGCCAGCAGAGGGACAGGGAACTATGGCTACACCTTC CASRGTGNYGYTF
TRBJ1-1 TRBV20-1 NA NA TGCAGTGCTAGAGATCAGTTAACTGAAGCTTTCTTT CSARDQLTEAFF
TRBJ2-2 TRBV20-1 many TRBD2 TGCAGTGCTAGGGGGGGACTATCCACCGGGGAGCTGTTTTTT CSARGGLSTGELFF
TRBJ2-5 TRBV12-3/TRBV12-4 few TRBD2 TGTGCCAGCAGTTTAATTCTAGCGGGAGATGGTAGGACCCAGTACTTC CASSLILAGDGRTQYF
TRBJ2-3 TRBV20-1 NA NA TGCAGTGCTAGAGATTTAGGCTACACTTCAGATACGCAGTATTTT CSARDLGYTSDTQYF
TRBJ2-1 TRBV12-3/TRBV12-4 few NA TGTGCCAGCAAAACAGGGAATGAGCAGTTCTTC CASKTGNEQFF
TRBJ2-5 TRBV3-1 NA NA TGTGCCAGCAGCCAAATTGGCCGACCCACGGAGACCCAGTACTTC CASSQIGRPTETQYF
TRBJ2-3 TRBV12-3/TRBV12-4 few NA TGTGCCAGCAGTTCGGTAATTACTTCAGATACGCAGTATTTT CASSSVITSDTQYF
TRBJ2-3 TRBV4-3 NA TRBD2 TGCGCCAGCAGCCAGGGGGGGACCCGGCAGTATTTT CASSQGGTRQYF
TRBJ2-1 TRBV29-1 many NA TGCAGCGTTGAACCGCGGACGGCCAATGAGCAGTTCTTC CSVEPRTANEQFF
TRBJ2-1 TRBV5-6 many NA TGTGCCAGCAGCTTAGCGTTCGGTGAGCAGTTCTTC CASSLAFGEQFF
TRBJ2-3 TRBV29-1 few NA TGCAGCGGGTTGACAGTTCCCACAGATACGCAGTATTTT CSGLTVPTDTQYF
TRBJ2-3 TRBV20-1 NA NA TGCAGTGCTAGAGATCCAAGCGGATACACAGATACGCAGTATTTT CSARDPSGYTDTQYF
TRBJ2-1 TRBV5-1 few TRBD2 TGCGCCAGCAGCTACAGTCCGGCGACTAGCGGGCTCTTTAATGAGCAGTTCTTC CASSYSPATSGLFNEQFF
TRBJ2-1 TRBV10-3 once TRBD2 TGTGCCATCAGCCTGAGCGGGATCTCCTACAATGAGCAGTTCTTC CAISLSGISYNEQFF
TRBJ2-1 TRBV20-1 few TRBD1 TGCAGTGCGTGGGACAGAGTCAATGAGCAGTTCTTC CSAWDRVNEQFF
TRBJ1-2 TRBV6-1 few NA TGTGCCAGCAGCCCGAGGAGGGAAGGTGGCTACACCTTC CASSPRREGGYTF
TRBJ2-7 TRBV24-1 medium-sized NA TGTGCCACCAGTGATTTGCCCGCGGCGCCCTACGAGCAGTACTTC CATSDLPAAPYEQYF
TRBJ2-3 TRBV4-3 few NA TGCGCCAGCAGCCAAGAGGTCCAGTTCGGTGATACGCAGTATTTT CASSQEVQFGDTQYF
TRBJ2-7 TRBV20-1 few TRBD2 TGCAGTGCTAGAGACCCCGGGACTAGCGCCTCCTACGAGCAGTACTTC CSARDPGTSASYEQYF
TRBJ2-3 TRBV20-1 many TRBD2 TGCAGTGGGGGGAGGGCCGGCACAGATACGCAGTATTTT CSGGRAGTDTQYF
TRBJ1-1 TRBV29-1 many NA TGCAGCGTTGAACAGAGCATGAACACTGAAGCTTTCTTT CSVEQSMNTEAFF
TRBJ2-1 TRBV29-1 many NA TGCAGCGTTGAAGCGGGGGGAGAAACGGTCAGGACAGCTGAGCAGTTCTTC CSVEAGGETVRTAEQFF
TRBJ2-1 TRBV10-3 NA NA TGTGCCACCAGGTCGGAGGAGCAGTTCTTC CATRSEEQFF
TRBJ2-7 TRBV12-3/TRBV12-4 NA NA TGTGCCAGCAGTTTAATAGGGGGGGGCGAGCAGTACTTC CASSLIGGGEQYF
TRBJ2-3 TRBV10-1 few NA TGCGCCAGCAGTGAGTCCGGGACCCTCACCATTACGCAGTATTTT CASSESGTLTITQYF
TRBJ1-1 TRBV9 NA NA TGTGCCAGCAGCGTAACAGGGTTCGGGACTGAAGCTTTCTTT CASSVTGFGTEAFF